A selection of T cell receptor beta chains follows, all from one sample in a study of radiation and T cells in renal cell carcinoma. The assay was immunoSEQ multiplex PCR, and TCRdb's table has in-frame clones only and misses some. Among fewer than 80,000 clones listed, around 78% were seen once. Sequences were derived from blood, sampled from a patient whose treatment included radiotherapy and nephrectomy. The receptors come from a woman in her fifties or sixties with renal cell carcinoma. CDR3s include the opening cysteine and the closing phenylalanine or tryptophan. The D gene is left open where the match is weak. Size values are once, few and many counts, or a class for expanded clones, and some rows have none.

J | D | size | V | DNA | CDR3
TRBJ1-2 | NA | NA | TRBV6-1 | TGTGCCAGCAGATCCGGGCCAACGGGCTACACCTTC | CASRSGPTGYTF
TRBJ1-1 | NA | few | TRBV6-1 | TGTGCCAGCAGTGAAGCAGAGGGTTACGCTTTCTTT | CASSEAEGYAFF
TRBJ2-5 | TRBD1 | NA | TRBV7-6 | TGTGCCAGCAGCCCACACCGACAGGGGGAGATTAGAAGGGAGACCCAGTACTTC | CASSPHRQGEIRRETQYF
TRBJ1-4 | NA | NA | TRBV19 | TGTGCCAGTAGTATGGGCCAGGGGAGAAAACTGTTTTTT | CASSMGQGRKLFF
TRBJ1-1 | NA | few | TRBV2 | TGTGCCAGCAGAGGAGGGAACACTGAAGCTTTCTTT | CASRGGNTEAFF
TRBJ2-4 | NA | NA | TRBV2 | TGTGCCAGCAGGGACAGCCAAATAAAAAACATTCAGTACTTC | CASRDSQIKNIQYF
TRBJ1-3 | NA | once | TRBV29-1 | TGCAGCGTTTCGGGGGGCCTCTCTGGAAACACCATATATTTT | CSVSGGLSGNTIYF
TRBJ2-1 | TRBD2 | NA | TRBV5-4 | TGTGCCAGCACCACGGGGGGAGCTGAGCAGTTCTTC | CASTTGGAEQFF
TRBJ2-5 | NA | NA | TRBV2 | TGTGCCAGCAGTGAGCGAACGGGGGCCGGGGAGACCCAGTACTTC | CASSERTGAGETQYF
TRBJ2-5 | NA | NA | TRBV28 | TGTGCCAGCAGTGTACGAGAGACCCAGTACTTC | CASSVRETQYF
TRBJ2-1 | TRBD2 | NA | TRBV4-1 | TGCGCCAGCAGCCAAGAGGTAGCGGGAAACAATGAGCAGTTCTTC | CASSQEVAGNNEQFF
TRBJ1-5 | NA | NA | TRBV5-1 | TGCGCCAGCAGCTTGGGGCTGAATCAGCCCCAGCATTTT | CASSLGLNQPQHF
TRBJ1-2 | NA | NA | TRBV6-5 | TGTGCCAGCAGCGGACGGAACTATGGCTACACCTTC | CASSGRNYGYTF
TRBJ1-1 | NA | NA | TRBV7-9 | TGTGCCAGCAGCTCCGTGGCAGGCAACACTGAAGCTTTCTTT | CASSSVAGNTEAFF
TRBJ2-3 | TRBD2 | few | TRBV30 | TGTGCCTGGAGCTACACTAGCGGATTCACAGATACGCAGTATTTT | CAWSYTSGFTDTQYF
TRBJ2-5 | TRBD1 | NA | TRBV7-7 | TGTGCTAGCAGCTCGGGACAGGGGAACGGAGAGACCCAGTACTTC | CASSSGQGNGETQYF
TRBJ1-2 | TRBD1 | NA | TRBV2 | TGTGCCAGCAGTGAACCGGGGACAGCTAACTATGGCTACACCTTC | CASSEPGTANYGYTF
TRBJ2-3 | TRBD1 | NA | TRBV5-4 | TGTGCCAGCAGCTCTCCCGGGACAGGGGTCCTAGACCCACTCACAGATACGCAGTATTTT | CASSSPGTGVLDPLTDTQYF
TRBJ1-2 | NA | NA | TRBV6-1 | TGTGCCAGCAGTGAAGGGACAAGGATCTATGGCTACACCTTC | CASSEGTRIYGYTF
TRBJ2-1 | NA | NA | TRBV2 | TGTGCCAGCAGTTGGGCCGAGGGGGGGAATGAGCAGTTCTTC | CASSWAEGGNEQFF
TRBJ2-5 | NA | NA | TRBV2 | TGTGCCAGCAGTGAAGAGACAGGCCACCAAGAGACCCAGTACTTC | CASSEETGHQETQYF
TRBJ1-2 | NA | NA | TRBV28 | TGTGCCAGCAGTTTGGAGACAGACGGCTATGGCTACACCTTC | CASSLETDGYGYTF
TRBJ1-3 | NA | NA | TRBV5-3 | TGTGCCAGAAGCAACGACAGCAAGGGAAACACCATATATTTT | CARSNDSKGNTIYF
TRBJ1-1 | NA | NA | TRBV9 | TGTGCCAGCAGCGTTGGAAGTATGAACACTGAAGCTTTCTTT | CASSVGSMNTEAFF
TRBJ2-1 | NA | few | TRBV30 | TGTGCCTGGAATGGGGACACAGCCTACAATGAGCAGTTCTTC | CAWNGDTAYNEQFF
TRBJ2-2 | TRBD2 | NA | TRBV7-2 | TGTGCCAGCGGCAAAAGGGCGGGGGGCCCAACCGGGGAGCTGTTTTTT | CASGKRAGGPTGELFF
TRBJ1-4 | NA | NA | TRBV7-8 | TGTGCCAGCAGCTTGGGGGCTTTTCGCACTAATGAAAAACTGTTTTTT | CASSLGAFRTNEKLFF
TRBJ1-6 | TRBD1 | NA | TRBV28 | TGTGCCAGCAGTCTCTTGACAGGGGTGGGAAATTCACCCCTCCACTTT | CASSLLTGVGNSPLHF
TRBJ1-4 | TRBD1 | NA | TRBV28 | TGTGCCAGCAGCCCCGGGACAGCGGAAAAACTGTTTTTT | CASSPGTAEKLFF
TRBJ2-7 | TRBD1 | NA | TRBV7-8 | TGTGCCAGCAGCTCTACGGACAGGGGAAGGTACGAGCAGTACTTC | CASSSTDRGRYEQYF
TRBJ2-1 | NA | NA | TRBV7-3 | TGTGCCAGCAGCCCGGACGGGGATAGCTCCTACAATGAGCAGTTCTTC | CASSPDGDSSYNEQFF
TRBJ1-5 | TRBD1 | NA | TRBV7-2 | TGTGCCAGCAGCTGGGACAGTCGCAGACCCCAGCATTTT | CASSWDSRRPQHF
TRBJ1-1 | NA | NA | TRBV28 | TGTGCCAGCAGTTTATTGTTGGGGCAAACGGAAACTGAAGCTTTCTTT | CASSLLLGQTETEAFF
TRBJ2-1 | TRBD2 | NA | TRBV2 | TGTGCCAGCAGTGAAGCGGCGGGAGGGCCCTATGAGCAGTTCTTC | CASSEAAGGPYEQFF
TRBJ2-7 | TRBD2 | once | TRBV7-2 | TGTGCCAGCAGCTTTCGGGGACTAGCGGCAAAGGTGGCTTACGAGCAGTACTTC | CASSFRGLAAKVAYEQYF
TRBJ1-3 | NA | NA | TRBV10-1 | TGCGCCAGCACCCGCGGAGGATCTGGAAACACCATATATTTT | CASTRGGSGNTIYF
TRBJ2-5 | TRBD2 | once | TRBV30 | TGTGCCTGGAGTGTAGGAGCGGGAGGGTTTCGAGAGACCCAGTACTTC | CAWSVGAGGFRETQYF
TRBJ1-2 | TRBD1 | once | TRBV5-1 | TGCGCCAGCAGCCCAAATCCCCGGGACAGACCTTATGGCTACACCTTC | CASSPNPRDRPYGYTF